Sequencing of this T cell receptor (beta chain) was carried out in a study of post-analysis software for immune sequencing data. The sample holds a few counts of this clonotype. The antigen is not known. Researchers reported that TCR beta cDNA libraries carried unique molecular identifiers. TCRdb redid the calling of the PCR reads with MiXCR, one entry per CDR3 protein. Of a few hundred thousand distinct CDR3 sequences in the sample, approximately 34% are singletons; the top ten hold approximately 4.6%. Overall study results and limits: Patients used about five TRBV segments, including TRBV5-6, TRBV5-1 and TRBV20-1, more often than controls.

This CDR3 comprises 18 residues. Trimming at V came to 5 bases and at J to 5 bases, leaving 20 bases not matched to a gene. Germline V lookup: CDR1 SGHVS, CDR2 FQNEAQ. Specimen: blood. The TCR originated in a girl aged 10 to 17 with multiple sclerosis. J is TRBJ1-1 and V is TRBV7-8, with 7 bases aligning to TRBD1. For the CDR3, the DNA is TGTGCCAGCAGCCCGTTTCTCGGACAGGCAACCCAGTCTACTGAAGCTTTCTTT. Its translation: CASSPFLGQATQSTEAFF. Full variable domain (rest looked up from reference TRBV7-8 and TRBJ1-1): GAGVSQSPRYKVAKRGQDVALRCDPISGHVSLFWYQQALGQGPEFLTYFQNEAQLDKSGLPSDRFFAERPEGSVSTLKIQRTQQEDSAVYLCASSPFLGQATQSTEAFFGQGTRLTVV.